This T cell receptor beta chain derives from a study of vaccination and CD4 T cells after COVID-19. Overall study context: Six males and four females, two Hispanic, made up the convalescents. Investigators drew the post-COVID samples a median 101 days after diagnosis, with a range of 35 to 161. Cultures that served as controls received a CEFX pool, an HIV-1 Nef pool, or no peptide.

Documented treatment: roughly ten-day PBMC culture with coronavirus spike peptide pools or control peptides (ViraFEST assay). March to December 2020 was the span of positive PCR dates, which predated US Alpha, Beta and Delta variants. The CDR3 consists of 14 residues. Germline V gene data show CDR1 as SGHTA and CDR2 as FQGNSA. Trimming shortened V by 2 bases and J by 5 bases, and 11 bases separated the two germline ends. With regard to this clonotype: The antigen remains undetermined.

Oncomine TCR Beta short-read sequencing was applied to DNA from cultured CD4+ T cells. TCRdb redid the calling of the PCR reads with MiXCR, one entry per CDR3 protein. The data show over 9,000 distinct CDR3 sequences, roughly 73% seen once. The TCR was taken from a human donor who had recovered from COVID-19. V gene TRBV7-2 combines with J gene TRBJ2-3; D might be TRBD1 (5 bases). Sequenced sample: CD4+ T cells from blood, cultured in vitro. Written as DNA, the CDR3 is TGTGCCAGCAGCTTAAGGGGTCTCGAAGATACGCAGTATTTT. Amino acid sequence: CASSLRGLEDTQYF. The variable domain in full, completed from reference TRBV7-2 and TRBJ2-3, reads GAGVSQSPSNKVTEKGKDVELRCDPISGHTALYWYRQSLGQGLEFLIYFQGNSAPDKSGLPSDRFSAERTGGSVSTLTIQRTQQEDSAVYLCASSLRGLEDTQYFGPGTRLTVL.